The rows below give T cell receptor beta chains drawn from one sample of a study of shared clonotypes between healthy human individuals. Measured with immunoSEQ multiplex PCR; TCRdb has only the in-frame clones, and not every one. The sample includes about 1 million clones, about 77% seen only once; the top ten take approximately 1.5%. The source material was memory CD4+ T cells sorted from blood. These receptors were obtained from a man in his late teens or twenties in good health. CDR3s leave out the opening cysteine and the closing phenylalanine or tryptophan. Each record gives: CDR3 length, V gene, J gene, CDR3 protein.

14,TRBV2,TRBJ2-1,ASSEATAGGYNEQF
10,TRBV6-5,TRBJ2-2,ASSTDTGELF
14,TRBV7-2,TRBJ2-2,ASSLGTSRLTGELF
14,TRBV10-3,TRBJ1-3,AISETDRRSGNTIY
16,TRBV4-1,TRBJ1-1,ASSQGDGTAPYVAEAF
11,TRBV2,TRBJ2-7,ASGPGMSYEQY
13,TRBV5-8,TRBJ2-7,ASSSGQGASYEQY
13,TRBV5-5,TRBJ1-6,ASSLDGQKNSPLH
12,TRBV19,TRBJ2-1,ASSPGQVYNEQF
13,TRBV7-2,TRBJ2-5,ASSLITGGLETQY
12,TRBV7-2,TRBJ2-7,ASSLPGGSTKQY
8,TRBV20-1,TRBJ2-3,SARVDTQY
10,TRBV6-6,TRBJ1-1,ASTKPNTEAF
14,TRBV7-9,TRBJ1-4,ASSLEGTGKNEKLF